This T cell receptor (beta chain) was captured by sequencing in a study of shared clonotypes between healthy human individuals. Turning to the study itself: Serving as donors were a couple of women and a few men, whose ages spanned 18 to 49. Study-level findings and limits: Donor clonotype sharing was expected to depend on sequencing depth. Rarefaction revealed incomplete sorted-subset sequencing despite large depth.

TCRdb's table, derived via immunoSEQ multiplex PCR, lists solely in-frame clones and lacks some. The sample contains about 1 million clones, about 75% of which appear only once. It was into CD45RA+ naive and CD45RA-negative memory subsets that the CD4+ cells were split. Regarding this clone: Antigen unknown. This sample includes further DNA sequences coding for the same CDR3.

This CDR3 contains 11 residues. The V end lost 2 bases, the J end lost 3 bases, and 3 bases lay between the germline ends. The germline V gene encodes CDR1 SGHRS and CDR2 YFSETQ. Sequencing was done on a sample of memory CD4+ T cells sorted from blood. The subset was: CD45RA-negative fraction. This receptor was identified in a man between 18 and 35 years old in good health. This rearrangement joins TRBV5-1 to TRBJ2-7; unclear D gene. The DNA for the CDR3 is TGCGCCAGCAGCTTTGGCTACGAGCAGTACTTC. Translation: CASSFGYEQYF.